The clone carrying this T cell receptor (beta chain) appeared many times. Its antigen remains unidentified. The table came from immunoSEQ multiplex PCR; TCRdb's copy has only in-frame clones and leaves some out. The profile covers about 30,000 clones, none occurring a single time. This sample was taken from a study of T cell clonality in common variable immunodeficiency. Study-wide findings and caveats: Repertoire-complication correlations in CVID were limited by patient heterogeneity. CVID subjects showed higher TCRbeta clonality than healthy controls.

Each donor provided roughly 5 to 8 ml of heparinized whole blood. Sequencing used peripheral blood mononuclear cells. The clonotype was recovered from a person aged 18-70 years in good health.

CDR3: CASCRGQFTGANVLTF. The CDR3 bases that were read are TGTGCCAGTTGTCGGGGACAGTTTACTGGGGCCAACGTC. This sequence joins TRBV19 and TRBJ2-6; TRBD1 matches at 7 bases. The missing CDR3 end, 3 residues past where the read stops, is filled in from the germline J gene. V shed 8 bases, J shed 2 bases, and the junction held 9 bases outside the gene matches. The V gene's germline CDR1 is LNHDA and CDR2 SQIVND (reference sequence). The CDR3 spans 16 residues.